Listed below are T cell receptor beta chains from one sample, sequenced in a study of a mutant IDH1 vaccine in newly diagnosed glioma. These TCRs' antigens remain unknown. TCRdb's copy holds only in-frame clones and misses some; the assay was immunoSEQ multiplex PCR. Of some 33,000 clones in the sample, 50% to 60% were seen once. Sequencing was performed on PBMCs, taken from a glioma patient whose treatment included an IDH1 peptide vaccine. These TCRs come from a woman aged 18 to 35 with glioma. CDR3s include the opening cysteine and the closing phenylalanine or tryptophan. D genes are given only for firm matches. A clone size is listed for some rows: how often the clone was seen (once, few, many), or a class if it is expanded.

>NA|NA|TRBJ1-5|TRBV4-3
CASSQRVDGQPQHF
TGCGCCAGCAGCCAAAGGGTGGACGGTCAGCCCCAGCATTTT
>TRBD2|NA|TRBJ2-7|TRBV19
CASSNSGSSYEQYF
TGTGCCAGTAGTAATAGCGGGAGCTCCTACGAGCAGTACTTC
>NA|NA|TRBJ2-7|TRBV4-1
CASSRGLNYEQYF
TGCGCCAGCAGCCGAGGACTGAACTACGAGCAGTACTTC
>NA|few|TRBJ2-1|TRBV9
CASSERIMAYNEQFF
TGTGCCAGCAGCGAGCGGATAATGGCCTACAATGAGCAGTTCTTC
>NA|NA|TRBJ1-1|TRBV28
CASSLKPEAFF
TGTGCCAGCAGTTTGAAGCCCGAAGCTTTCTTT
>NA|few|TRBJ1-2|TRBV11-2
CASSLGGRGGYTF
TGTGCCAGCAGCTTAGGGGGGCGAGGTGGCTACACCTTC
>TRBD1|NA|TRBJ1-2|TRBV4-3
CASSPGTGNYNTF
TGCGCCAGCAGCCCCGGGACAGGAAATTATAATACCTTC
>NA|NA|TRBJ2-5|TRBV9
CASSVRGQETQYF
TGTGCCAGCAGCGTAAGGGGTCAAGAGACCCAGTACTTC
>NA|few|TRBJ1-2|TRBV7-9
CASSLSGVDSYTF
TGTGCCAGCAGCTTATCAGGGGTGGATAGCTACACCTTC
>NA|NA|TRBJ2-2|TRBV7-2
CASSLSGGPNTGELFF
TGTGCCAGCAGCCTGTCTGGGGGGCCGAACACCGGGGAGCTGTTTTTT
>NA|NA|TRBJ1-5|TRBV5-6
CASSFRIGGPQPQHF
TGTGCCAGCAGCTTCCGCATTGGGGGGCCTCAGCCCCAGCATTTT
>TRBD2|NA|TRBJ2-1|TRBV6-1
CASSETLGAGGPSEQFF
TGTGCCAGCAGTGAAACGCTGGGAGCGGGAGGGCCCTCTGAGCAGTTCTTC
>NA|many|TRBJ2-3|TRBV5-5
CASSRGPQGSTDTQYF
TGTGCCAGCAGCCGGGGTCCCCAGGGTAGCACAGATACGCAGTATTTT
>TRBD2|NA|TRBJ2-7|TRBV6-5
CASRDQGLAGGQYF
TGTGCCAGCAGGGACCAGGGACTAGCGGGAGGGCAGTACTTC
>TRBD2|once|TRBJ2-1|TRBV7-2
CASSSGGASGGGEQFF
TGTGCCAGCAGCTCCGGCGGGGCTAGCGGGGGGGGTGAGCAGTTCTTC
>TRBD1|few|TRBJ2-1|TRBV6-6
CASSTGQGLGEQFF
TGTGCCAGCAGTACGGGACAGGGGTTAGGTGAGCAGTTCTTC
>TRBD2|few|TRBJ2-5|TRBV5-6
CASSPKTSGETQYF
TGTGCCAGCAGCCCAAAGACTAGCGGGGAGACCCAGTACTTC
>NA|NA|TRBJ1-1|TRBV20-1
CSARGNTEAFF
TGCAGTGCTAGAGGAAACACTGAAGCTTTCTTT
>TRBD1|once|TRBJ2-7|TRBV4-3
CASSYSGTGETYEQYF
TGCGCCAGCAGCTACTCCGGGACAGGGGAGACCTACGAGCAGTACTTC
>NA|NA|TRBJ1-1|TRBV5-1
CASSLDGGSMNTEAFF
TGCGCCAGCAGCTTGGATGGCGGATCAATGAACACTGAAGCTTTCTTT
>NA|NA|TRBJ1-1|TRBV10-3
CAIKAADLNTEAFF
TGTGCCATCAAAGCTGCGGATCTGAACACTGAAGCTTTCTTT
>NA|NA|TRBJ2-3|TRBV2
CASSPSASTDTQYF
TGTGCCAGCAGTCCTAGCGCGTCAACAGATACGCAGTATTTT
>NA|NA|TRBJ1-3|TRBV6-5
CASSYSYGNTIYF
TGTGCCAGCAGTTACTCTTATGGAAACACCATATATTTT
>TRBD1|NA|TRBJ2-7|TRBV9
CASSEGGQQYEQYF
TGTGCCAGCAGCGAAGGGGGACAGCAGTACGAGCAGTACTTC